Listed below are T cell receptor beta chains from one sample, sequenced in a study of radiotherapy plus CTLA-4 blockade in lung cancer. Sequenced by immunoSEQ multiplex PCR; TCRdb stores in-frame clones only, minus some. Here the sample spans 40,000 to 45,000 clones, about 70% being singletons. Specimen: peripheral blood, collected from a patient treated with radiotherapy plus ipilimumab. The receptors here all came from a human donor with non-small cell lung cancer who had stable disease on radiotherapy plus ipilimumab. Each CDR3 is given with its conserved first and last residue.

J | V | CDR3
TRBJ1-5 | TRBV5-1 | CASSPLAGGGQPQHF
TRBJ2-3 | TRBV10-3 | CASRDTQNTDTQYF
TRBJ1-2 | TRBV14 | CASSPVRGHGYTF
TRBJ1-1 | TRBV29-1 | CSAPSRGGLGEAFF
TRBJ2-3 | TRBV29-1 | CSVVSGTDTQYF
TRBJ2-2 | TRBV2 | CATALGTTNTGELFF
TRBJ1-1 | TRBV7-9 | CASSPSGFEAFF
TRBJ1-1 | TRBV7-2 | CASSRDSLRHTEAFF
TRBJ2-3 | TRBV18 | CASSPDRLSDTQYF
TRBJ1-2 | TRBV2 | CASSEVTIERPDGYTF
TRBJ1-6 | TRBV11-2 | CASSLEGRNFGNSPLHF
TRBJ1-1 | TRBV6-6 | CASSSRQGEKNTEAFF
TRBJ1-2 | TRBV4-1 | CASSQGIIEEKVYGYTF
TRBJ1-2 | TRBV5-1 | CASSQDRGYTF
TRBJ2-5 | TRBV7-6 | CASSFSGGETQYF
TRBJ2-3 | TRBV18 | CASSPQARDGETDTQYF
TRBJ2-1 | TRBV5-1 | CASSLLTSYNEQFF
TRBJ2-7 | TRBV12-2 | CASRLEGLRYEQYF
TRBJ1-1 | TRBV27 | CASSKQGNTEAFF
TRBJ1-1 | TRBV4-1 | CASSRLPQGYTEAFF
TRBJ1-1 | TRBV7-9 | CASSLGQGDRDTEAFF
TRBJ1-1 | TRBV10-1 | CASSDGRGETEAFF
TRBJ1-1 | TRBV9 | CASSVTAVTEAFF
TRBJ1-1 | TRBV18 | CASSRGGQGNAEAFF
TRBJ1-5 | TRBV5-1 | CASSIGQGQGPQHF
TRBJ1-2 | TRBV10-1 | CASRPLGEFEYYGYTF
TRBJ1-2 | TRBV6-4 | CASSLEGTGPQGYTF
TRBJ2-3 | TRBV18 | CASSPGQGTDTQYF
TRBJ2-5 | TRBV19 | CASSDPFWDRRQETQYF
TRBJ2-7 | TRBV6-6 | CASSYSIQGYEQYF